This TCR beta chain was retrieved from a study of cytomegalovirus exposure and HLA in healthy donors. Study findings and constraints: On later analysis, the bulk of CMV-associated TCR beta chains appeared to be HLA-restricted.

Vbeta (60) and Jbeta (13) primers were used in the PCR. Profiled with immunoSEQ multiplex PCR; TCRdb holds only in-frame clones, not every one. The data hold roughly 120,000 clones, with approximately 84% observed a single time. This CDR3 spans 15 amino acids. The germline gives CDR1 MDHEN, CDR2 SYDVKM. The V and J ends lost 5 bases and 2 bases, in that order; junction bases with no gene match: 9. On this clone: As yet, its antigen is unknown.

The sequencing sample was made of PBMCs. The rearrangement joins TRBV28 to TRBJ2-7, with TRBD2 matching 7 bases. The source is a man aged 45-65 years in good health and CMV-seronegative. CDR3 bases: TGTGCCAGCAGTCCCCCTAGCGGCATAACCTACGAGCAGTACTTC. Encoded protein: CASSPPSGITYEQYF.